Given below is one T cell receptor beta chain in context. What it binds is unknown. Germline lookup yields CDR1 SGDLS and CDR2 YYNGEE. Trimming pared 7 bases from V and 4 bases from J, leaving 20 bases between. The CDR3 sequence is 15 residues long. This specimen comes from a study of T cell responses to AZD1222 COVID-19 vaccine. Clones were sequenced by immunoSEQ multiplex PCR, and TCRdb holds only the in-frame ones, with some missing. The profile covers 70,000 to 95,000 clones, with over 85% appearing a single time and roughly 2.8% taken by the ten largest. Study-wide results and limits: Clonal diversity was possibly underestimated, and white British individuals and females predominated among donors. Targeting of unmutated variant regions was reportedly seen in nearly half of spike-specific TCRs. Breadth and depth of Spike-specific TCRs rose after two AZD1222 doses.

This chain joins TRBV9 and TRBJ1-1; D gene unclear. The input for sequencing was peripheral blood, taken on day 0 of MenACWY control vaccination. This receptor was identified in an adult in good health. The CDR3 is CASSNLASTTTEAFF. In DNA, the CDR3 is TGTGCCAGCTCCAATTTGGCCAGCACCACCACTGAAGCTTTCTTT.